This T cell receptor beta chain is from a study of blood T cell repertoires in COVID-19. Study-level background: From T cells, B-cell-depleted T cells, or PBMCs came the material, which was cDNA or gDNA.

Authors' analysis steps: Amplification from reference gene primers served as the basis for estimated nucleated cell counts. TCRdb keeps only in-frame clones here, not all; method: immunoSEQ multiplex PCR. Clonal size and the V and J genes are those of that table, whereas D and trimming came from the DNA. The sample lists around 300,000 clones; 70% to 90% were seen once. The CDR3 has 14 residues. Germline V lookup: CDR1 SGHAT, CDR2 FQNNGV. The ends were cut back, 0 bases at V and 6 bases at J, with 9 bases in the middle. The V gene is TRBV11-2, the J gene TRBJ1-3; D is undetermined. Sequenced input: peripheral blood. This sequence originates from a woman in her 50s with active or convalescent COVID-19. This CDR3 reads CASSLDGRKNTIYF. The CDR3 bases are TGTGCCAGCAGCTTAGATGGCAGGAAAAACACCATATATTTT.